The 22 T cell receptor beta chains given below trace back to one sample, sequenced in a study of T cells in Graves' hyperthyroidism and ophthalmopathy. Amplification yielded TCR beta CDR3 regions, with RNA transcripts as the source. The TCR CDR3 first-round RT-PCR relied on the HTBI primer set. TCRdb fed the multiplex PCR reads into MiXCR, producing one record per CDR3 protein. The table lists 340,000 or so distinct CDR3 sequences, over 15% of them singletons, with approximately 35% in the top ten. Sequencing input: blood. The origin of the receptors is a man aged 25-45 years with Graves' hyperthyroidism.

The V and J genes are TRBV27 and TRBJ2-7; the D gene is possibly TRBD1 (6 bases). From germline, CDR1 is MNHEY and CDR2 SMNVEV (reference sequence). V lost 10 bases and J lost 3, with 10 bases in between. The CDR3 contains 11 residues. The DNA of the CDR3 is TGTGCCACCCTACAGGGCTACGAGCAGTACTTC. Translated: CATLQGYEQYF.

In its sample, this clonotype was seen many times. V and J are TRBV28 and TRBJ2-2, with 11 bases identical to TRBD1. V was pared by 8 bases and J by 4 bases, with 9 bases of the junction left unmatched. Germline-derived CDR1 and CDR2 are MDHEN and SYDVKM. The CDR3 length is 16 residues. DNA for the CDR3: TGTGCCAGCGGACAGGGGGCGTCAAGGGCCACCGGGGAGCTGTTTTTT. Translated: CASGQGASRATGELFF.

This clonotype was seen many times. This chain links TRBV6-1 with TRBJ1-3, with a tentative D call TRBD1 (5 bases). The CDR3 loop spans 18 amino acids. Trimming stripped 4 bases from V and 0 bases from J, with 19 bases between. Germline CDR1 MNHNS, CDR2 SASEGT. In DNA, the CDR3 is TGTGCCAGCAGTGGGTACCCCGGGACCCTTGACTCTGGAAACACCATATATTTT. It encodes CASSGYPGTLDSGNTIYF.

In this sample, this clonotype turned up many times. V usage is TRBV4-2 and J usage is TRBJ1-5; TRBD1 is a possible D gene (6 bases). This CDR3 region has 15 residues. The germline V gene has CDR1 LGHNA and CDR2 YNFKEQ. Deletions cut 2 bases from V and 3 bases from J, with 11 bases between. CDR3 loop: CASSQTRQANQPQHF. The CDR3 DNA reads as TGTGCCAGCAGCCAAACACGACAGGCCAATCAGCCCCAGCATTTT.

The V and J genes are TRBV24-1 and TRBJ2-1, with 10 bases identical to TRBD1. Germline CDR1 and CDR2: KGHDR and SFDVKD. Trimming at V came to 4 bases and at J to 15 bases, leaving 5 bases not matched to a gene. The CDR3 is 12 amino acids. As DNA, the CDR3 is TGTGCCACCAGTGACCCCGGGACAGGGGCGTTCTTC. Its protein product is CATSDPGTGAFF.

This clonotype was recorded many times. The rearrangement links TRBV12-3 or TRBV12-4 to TRBJ1-5; 9 bases map to TRBD1. The CDR3 totals 14 residues. V dropped 6 bases and J dropped 5; count of bases not matched to a gene: 5. The CDR3 loop is CASRKTGGDQPQHF. As DNA, the CDR3 is TGTGCCAGCAGAAAGACAGGGGGGGATCAGCCCCAGCATTTT.

This clonotype showed up many times. The CDR3, as DNA: TGCAGTGCTTCGGGCCATGAGCAGTTCTTC. Protein sequence: CSASGHEQFF. The J gene is TRBJ2-1, the V gene TRBV20-1; D is unresolved. Germline CDR1 DFQATT, CDR2 SNEGSKA (reference sequence). V shed 5 bases and J shed 8 bases, with 7 bases lying between them. This CDR3 is built from 10 residues.

The sample holds many counts of this clonotype. The chain is built from TRBV5-1 and TRBJ2-2; the D call may be TRBD1 or TRBD2 (5 bases each). This CDR3 has 15 amino acids. Trimming shortened V by 1 base and J by 4 bases, and 11 bases separated the two germline ends. CDR1 SGHRS and CDR2 YFSETQ come from the germline V gene. In DNA form, the CDR3 reads TGCGCCAGCAGCTTGCGGGGCCTTAGCACCGGGGAGCTGTTTTTT. Its translation: CASSLRGLSTGELFF.

The chain links TRBV7-9 to TRBJ2-1, with 11 bases matching TRBD2. J was trimmed by 6 bases and V by 5 bases; bases with no gene match: 9. The CDR3 consists of 16 residues. Germline CDR1 is SEHNR and CDR2 is FQNEAQ (reference sequence). CDR3 sequence: CASSPRRLAGSNEQFF. The DNA of the CDR3 is TGTGCCAGCAGCCCGAGAAGACTAGCGGGAAGCAATGAGCAGTTCTTC. The full variable domain, rest sourced from reference TRBV7-9 and TRBJ2-1, is DTGVSQNPRHKITKRGQNVTFRCDPISEHNRLYWYRQTLGQGPEFLTYFQNEAQLEKSRLLSDRFSAERPKGSFSTLEIQRTEQGDSAMYLCASSPRRLAGSNEQFFGPGTRLTVL.

This clonotype was seen many times. The chain employs TRBV12-5 and TRBJ1-4; D unresolved. CDR1 is LGHNT, CDR2 FRNRAP, per germline. V was trimmed by 6 bases and J by 8 bases, leaving 13 bases between them. The CDR3 has 13 residues. The CDR3 DNA sequence: TGTGCTAGTGGCTCGGAGCCGGGAGAAAAACTGTTTTTT. It specifies CASGSEPGEKLFF.

This clonotype showed up just a few times. The V call is TRBV6-5, the J call TRBJ2-2; D gene unclear. V lost 4 bases, J lost 7 bases, and 10 bases lay in between. This CDR3 contains 13 residues. Germline values: CDR1 MNHEY, CDR2 SVGAGI. The CDR3 nucleotides read TGTGCCAGCAGTTTCCCGAAGGGCGGGGAGCTGTTTTTT. Its protein is CASSFPKGGELFF.

This clonotype occurred many times. The J gene is TRBJ2-7, the V gene TRBV19; D remains ambiguous. CDR3 length equals 12 residues. CDR1 LNHDA and CDR2 SQIVND come from the germline V gene (reference sequence). Trimming cost V 11 bases and J 0 bases, with 11 bases left between them. CDR3 nucleotides: TGTGCCGCCCGAGACAACTCCTACGAGCAGTACTTC. Amino acids: CAARDNSYEQYF. Full variable domain (rest looked up from reference TRBV19 and TRBJ2-7): DGGITQSPKYLFRKEGQNVTLSCEQNLNHDAMYWYRQDPGQGLRLIYYSQIVNDFQKGDIAEGYSVSREKKESFPLTVTSAQKNPTAFYLCAARDNSYEQYFGPGTRLTVT.

This rearrangement joins TRBV29-1 to TRBJ2-1; the D gene could be TRBD1 or TRBD2 (5 bases each). This CDR3 has 13 amino acids. Germline V gene data show CDR1 as SQVTM and CDR2 as ANQGSEA. V was clipped by 7 bases and J by 15 bases, with 25 bases between them. CDR3 protein: CSGKGIGAGIPFF. As DNA, the CDR3 is TGCAGCGGGAAGGGTATAGGGGCCGGGATCCCGTTCTTC.

This clonotype was seen a few times. The J gene is TRBJ2-2, the V gene TRBV14; no clear D gene. Germline V gene lookup returns CDR1 SGHDN and CDR2 FVKESK. Trimming removed 0 bases from V and 8 bases from J, with 7 bases in between. There are 13 residues in the CDR3. The CDR3 loop reads CASSQDLAGELFF. For the CDR3, the DNA is TGTGCCAGCAGCCAAGATCTCGCGGGGGAGCTGTTTTTT.

The chain links TRBV30 to TRBJ2-3; D is perhaps TRBD2 (5 bases). Germline CDR1 and CDR2: GTSNPN and SVGIG (reference sequence). CDR3 length: 13 residues. V lost 2 bases, J lost 2 bases, and 8 bases lay in between. CDR3 nucleotide sequence: TGTGCCTGGAGTTACGGGGACACAGATACGCAGTATTTT. This codes for CAWSYGDTDTQYF.

This clonotype was picked up many times. The rearrangement links TRBV2 to TRBJ2-7, with D uncertain. This CDR3 region has 11 residues. Germline V gene sequence: CDR1 SNHLY, CDR2 FYNNEI. V lost 2 bases, J lost 12 bases, and 11 bases lay in between. This chain's CDR3 is CASSESTSSYF. For the CDR3, the DNA is TGTGCCAGCAGTGAATCTACCTCCTCGTACTTC.

This clonotype has more than one count but fewer than ten. V gene TRBV15 combines with J gene TRBJ2-1; TRBD2 agrees at 12 bases. The CDR3 has 20 amino acids. After removal of 1 base from V and 8 bases from J, the junction contained 18 bases not matched to a gene. Germline-derived CDR1 and CDR2 are LNHNV and YYDKDF (reference sequence). The CDR3 coding sequence is TGTGCCACCAGCAGAGCGCCCCCATCGGGCACTAGCGGGAGGTGGTATGAGCAGTTCTTC. Translation gives CATSRAPPSGTSGRWYEQFF.

This clonotype was counted at least ten times. V usage is TRBV3-1 and J usage is TRBJ2-1; D perhaps matches TRBD2 (5 bases). Germline V gives CDR1 LGHDT, CDR2 YNNKEL (reference sequence). This CDR3 has 14 amino acids. V dropped 1 base and J dropped 10 bases, with 14 bases sitting between them. DNA for the CDR3: TGTGCCAGCAGCCAAGCACCTACAAGCGGCGAGCAGTTCTTC. Its translation: CASSQAPTSGEQFF.

At least ten counts were recorded for this clonotype. The chain combines TRBV11-2 with TRBJ1-1, with no clear D. The germline V and J ends were trimmed by 3 bases and 6 bases, with 11 bases remaining between them. The CDR3 runs to 13 residues. From germline, CDR1 is SGHAT and CDR2 FQNNGV. The CDR3 DNA reads TGTGCCAGCAGCTTTAGAGTTACCGCTGAAGCTTTCTTT. It encodes CASSFRVTAEAFF.

The genes are TRBV7-3 and TRBJ2-3; TRBD2 agrees at 8 bases. Trimming took 5 bases from V and 4 from J; bases not matched to a gene: 5. This CDR3 is built from 14 residues. Germline CDR1 is SGHTA and CDR2 is FQGTGA. CDR3 sequence: CASSPGLASDTQYF. As DNA, the CDR3 is TGTGCCAGCAGCCCCGGACTAGCTTCAGATACGCAGTATTTT. Based on the CDR3 plus reference TRBV7-3 and TRBJ2-3, the full variable domain is GAGVSQTPSNKVTEKGKYVELRCDPISGHTALYWYRQSLGQGPEFLIYFQGTGAADDSGLPNDRFFAVRPEGSVSTLKIQRTERGDSAVYLCASSPGLASDTQYFGPGTRLTVL.

This clonotype was recorded many times. This rearrangement joins TRBV6-1 to TRBJ1-5; 9 nucleotides align to TRBD1. J lost 1 base, V lost 6 bases, and 4 bases had no gene match. CDR3 length equals 15 residues. The germline CDR1 and CDR2 sequences are MNHNS and SASEGT. CDR3 in DNA: TGTGCCAGCAGCCTGACAGGGGGAAGCAATCAGCCCCAGCATTTT. It specifies CASSLTGGSNQPQHF.

This clonotype was picked up many times. This chain connects TRBV11-2 to TRBJ2-1; 8 nucleotides align to TRBD2. The germline V gene encodes CDR1 SGHAT and CDR2 FQNNGV. The V gene end was trimmed by 1 base and the J gene end by 6 bases; junction bases not matched to a gene: 5. The CDR3 contains 15 residues. Written as DNA, the CDR3 is TGTGCCAGCAGCTTAGGGGGACTAGATGTCAATGAGCAGTTCTTC. This sequence encodes CASSLGGLDVNEQFF.